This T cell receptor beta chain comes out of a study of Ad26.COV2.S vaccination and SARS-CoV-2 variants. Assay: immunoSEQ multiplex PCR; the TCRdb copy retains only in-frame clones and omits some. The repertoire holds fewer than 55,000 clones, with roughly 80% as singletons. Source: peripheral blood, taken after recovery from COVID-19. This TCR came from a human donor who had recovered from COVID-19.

The CDR3 sequence: CASGGDFRGDTQYF. The CDR3 DNA sequence: TGTGCCAGCGGGGGGGACTTTCGCGGAGATACGCAGTATTTT. The rearrangement joins TRBV2 to TRBJ2-3; 7 positions match TRBD2. Germline V lookup: CDR1 SNHLY, CDR2 FYNNEI. CDR3 length equals 14 residues. V shed 8 bases, J shed 5 bases, and the junction held 10 bases outside the gene matches.